This record concerns one TCR delta chain sequence. A read error may explain this, as a much larger clone is one base away. The record originates from a study of gamma-delta chains in newborns, infants, children. About the study: Microbial exposure reportedly drives polyclonal innate γδ T cell expansion after birth.

The CDR3 has 19 amino acids. The germline CDR1 and CDR2 sequences are GEAIGNYY and EKD. V was trimmed by 3 bases and J by 0 bases, leaving 17 bases between them. TCRdb re-processed the reads using CATT. Among about 7,000 delta-chain clones, 0.55% to 0.7% were seen once, and the ten largest hold 15% to 19%. The clonotype was recovered from a child who was a newborn, infant or young child, either healthy, febrile or measles-vaccinated (not recorded which). Source material: blood. This chain joins TRDV2 and TRDJ3; tentative D call: TRDD3 (5 bases). CDR3 sequence: CACDGGGSPLSWDTRQMFF. CDR3 coding DNA: TGTGCCTGTGACGGGGGGGGTAGCCCTCTCTCCTGGGACACCCGACAGATGTTTTTC.